Below, 16 T cell receptor beta chains from the same sample are listed, as sequenced in a study of shared clonotypes between healthy human individuals. Sequenced by immunoSEQ multiplex PCR; TCRdb stores in-frame clones only, minus some. The data contain approximately 740,000 clones, approximately 74% of them seen just once; the ten biggest clones take up 1.7%. The sample taken for sequencing was memory CD4+ T cells sorted from blood. The subset: CD45RA-negative fraction. The receptors shown here come from a woman aged 25 to 39 in good health.

This clone occurred once. This sequence joins TRBV27 and TRBJ2-1; possible D gene TRBD2, 6 bases. The CDR3 spans 14 residues. Germline assignment: CDR1 MNHEY and CDR2 SMNVEV (reference sequence). V dropped 3 bases and J dropped 5 bases, with 11 bases sitting between them. The CDR3 coding sequence is TGTGCCAGCAGTTTGGACTACATCAACAATGAGCAGTTCTTC. Translating it yields CASSLDYINNEQFF.

The V call is TRBV5-4, the J call TRBJ2-7, with 11 positions matching TRBD2. The CDR3 sequence is 16 residues long. Germline-derived CDR1 and CDR2 are SGHNT and YYREEE (reference sequence). The junction had 8 bases not matched to a gene; V was cut back by 3 bases and J by 3 bases. As DNA, the CDR3 is TGTGCCAGCAGCTCCCCGACTAGCGGGAACTTCTACGAGCAGTACTTC. Translating it yields CASSSPTSGNFYEQYF.

V usage is TRBV28 and J usage is TRBJ2-5; 10 bases fit TRBD2. The J call is uncertain, as TRBJ2-7 better fits the DNA end. Germline V gene lookup returns CDR1 MDHEN and CDR2 SYDVKM. The CDR3 is 15 residues long. The CDR3 DNA reads as TGTGCCAGCAGTACCCCCGGGACTAGCGTCTCCGAGCAGTACTTC. It encodes CASSTPGTSVSEQYF.

J is TRBJ2-5 and V is TRBV7-9; no firm D call. The V end was cut by 8 bases, the J end by 1 base, with 17 bases between. The CDR3 contains 15 residues. Germline V gives CDR1 SEHNR, CDR2 FQNEAQ (reference sequence). CDR3 sequence: CASGDTSKAQETQYF. The CDR3 DNA follows: TGTGCCAGCGGGGATACAAGTAAAGCCCAAGAGACCCAGTACTTC.

CDR3 sequence reads: CACGPPCPYGYTF. In DNA, the CDR3 is TGTGCCTGCGGGCCCCCTTGCCCCTATGGCTACACCTTC. The chain uses TRBV21-1 and TRBJ1-2. TRBV21-1 is marked as a pseudogene. The CDR3 consists of 13 residues.

The chain has TRBV6-5 and TRBJ2-7; D call uncertain. Germline loops: CDR1 MNHEY, CDR2 SVGAGI. The CDR3 runs to 13 residues. V shed 8 bases and J shed 2 bases, with 13 bases lying between them. The DNA of the CDR3 is TGTGCCAGCGGTTCACTAAGCACCTACGAGCAGTACTTC. Translating it yields CASGSLSTYEQYF.

This chain connects TRBV6-6 to TRBJ2-3, with TRBD2 identical over 9 bases. The germline V gene has CDR1 MNHNY and CDR2 SVGAGI (reference sequence). This CDR3 has 14 amino acids. J was trimmed by 3 bases and V by 6 bases; bases with no gene match: 4. DNA of the CDR3: TGTGCCAGCAGCCTGACTAGCGGAACAGATACGCAGTATTTT. Encoded protein: CASSLTSGTDTQYF.

V is TRBV2 and J is TRBJ2-5; 10 nucleotides agree with TRBD2. CDR3 length equals 15 residues. Germline CDR1 SNHLY, CDR2 FYNNEI. V shed 5 bases and J 2 bases; nucleotides not matched to a gene: 5. Here the CDR3 DNA reads TGTGCCAGCAGTCTGGGACTAGCGCTACAAGAGACCCAGTACTTC. Protein product: CASSLGLALQETQYF.

The V and J genes are TRBV30 and TRBJ2-3; 8 bases map to TRBD2. The CDR3 runs to 15 residues. CDR1 and CDR2 from the germline V gene are GTSNPN and SVGIG (reference sequence). After removal of 3 bases from V and 2 bases from J, the junction contained 7 bases not matched to a gene. The CDR3 sequence is CAWRIGAGVTDTQYF. CDR3 nucleotides: TGTGCCTGGAGGATAGGAGCGGGAGTCACAGATACGCAGTATTTT.

Points on this clone: This sample also contains other DNA sequences that code for the same CDR3. V gene TRBV7-8 combines with J gene TRBJ2-5, with no clear D. Germline V gene sequence: CDR1 SGHVS, CDR2 FQNEAQ. This CDR3 is built from 12 residues. The V gene lost 0 bases and the J gene lost 4 bases, with 3 bases spanning the gap. The CDR3 region has the DNA TGTGCCAGCAGCTTAGCGGGAGAGACCCAGTACTTC. This gives the protein CASSLAGETQYF.

This chain joins TRBV7-9 and TRBJ1-5; D perhaps matches TRBD1 (5 bases). The CDR3 extends over 14 amino acids. Germline V gene data show CDR1 as SEHNR and CDR2 as FQNEAQ (reference sequence). Deletions cut 6 bases from V and 6 bases from J, with 15 bases between. CDR3 loop: CASSFDGTLQPQHF. The CDR3 DNA follows: TGTGCCAGCAGTTTCGACGGGACTCTTCAGCCCCAGCATTTT.

The J gene is TRBJ1-2, the V gene TRBV7-2, with 9 positions matching TRBD1. V lost 3 bases, J lost 6 bases, and 2 bases stayed unmatched. The CDR3 consists of 13 residues. From germline, CDR1 is SGHTA and CDR2 FQGNSA. The CDR3 protein is CASSLGTGNGYTF. In DNA form, the CDR3 reads TGTGCCAGCAGCTTGGGGACAGGGAATGGCTACACCTTC.

V gene TRBV6-5 combines with J gene TRBJ2-1, with TRBD2 as a possible D gene (5 bases). V dropped 7 bases and J dropped 9 bases, with 19 bases sitting between them. Looked up from germline, CDR1 is MNHEY and CDR2 is SVGAGI. The CDR3 contains 14 residues. The CDR3 region is CASTGRAPGFEQFF. In nucleotides, the CDR3 is TGTGCCAGCACTGGACGGGCTCCGGGGTTTGAGCAGTTCTTC.

CDR3 loop: CASRGGLGGGGPVNTDTQYF. The CDR3 coding sequence is TGCGCCAGCCGTGGGGGCTTGGGAGGCGGAGGGCCGGTGAATACAGATACGCAGTATTTT. The chain joins TRBV5-1 to TRBJ2-3; D may correspond to TRBD1 or TRBD2 (6 bases each). CDR1 and CDR2 (germline): SGHRS, YFSETQ. This CDR3 is built from 20 residues. V was trimmed by 7 bases and J by 3 bases, leaving 33 bases between them.

In its sample, this clone was seen a few times. At the DNA level, this CDR3 is encoded by other sequences in the same sample as well. This chain links TRBV5-1 with TRBJ2-3, with 11 nucleotides matching TRBD1. Losses at the gene ends were 2 bases for V and 5 bases for J; bases not matched to a gene: 1. The germline CDR1 and CDR2 sequences are SGHRS and YFSETQ. The CDR3 runs 14 residues. CDR3 residues: CASSLGTGGDTQYF. CDR3 in DNA: TGCGCCAGCAGCTTAGGGACAGGGGGAGATACGCAGTATTTT.

The chain carries TRBV5-1 and TRBJ2-7, with 13 bases aligning to TRBD2. Unmatched junction bases numbered 8, after V lost 3 bases and J lost 2 bases. Looked up from germline, CDR1 is SGHRS and CDR2 is YFSETQ. This CDR3 spans 17 amino acids. The DNA of the CDR3 is TGCGCCAGCAGCTCCCTCGGGACTAGCGGGATCGCCTACGAGCAGTACTTC. Amino acid sequence: CASSSLGTSGIAYEQYF.